The clone carrying this T cell receptor beta chain was recorded at least ten times. These data are taken from a study of T cells in Graves' hyperthyroidism and ophthalmopathy. The CDR3 has 14 residues. Trimming took off 2 bases at V and 3 bases at J, with 5 bases between the two ends. Patients aged 18 to 65 had newly diagnosed hyperthyroidism of under 2 months' duration. Exclusion followed for patients with uncontrolled infection, other autoimmune disease, pregnancy or lactation. For the diagnoses, clinical symptoms, serum thyroxine and TRAb, thyroid ultrasound and orbital computed tomography were used. The source material, RNA transcripts, was used to amplify TCR beta CDR3 regions. With the HTBI primer set, the TCR CDR3 went through a first round of RT-PCR. TCRdb re-called the multiplex PCR reads with MiXCR, one entry per CDR3 protein. The sample consists of around 400,000 distinct CDR3 sequences, around 13% of them appearing once.

The rearrangement uses TRBV12-3 or TRBV12-4 and TRBJ1-6; D gene unclear. The clonotype was recovered from a woman aged 18-29 years with Graves' hyperthyroidism. The sequenced sample was blood. CDR3 sequence (DNA): TGTGCCAGCAGTTTATCCGACTATAATTCACCCCTCCACTTT. Translating gives CASSLSDYNSPLHF.